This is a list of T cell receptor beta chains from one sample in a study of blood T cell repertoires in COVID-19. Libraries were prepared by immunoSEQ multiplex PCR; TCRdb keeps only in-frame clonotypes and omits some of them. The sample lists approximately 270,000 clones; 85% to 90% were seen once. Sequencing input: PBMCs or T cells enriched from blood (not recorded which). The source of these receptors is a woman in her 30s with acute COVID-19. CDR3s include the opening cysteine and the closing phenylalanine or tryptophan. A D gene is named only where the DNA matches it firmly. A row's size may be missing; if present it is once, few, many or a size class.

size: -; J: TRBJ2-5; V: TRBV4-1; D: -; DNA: TGCGCCAGCAGCCAAAGAGGGGGAGAGACCCAGTACTTC; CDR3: CASSQRGGETQYF
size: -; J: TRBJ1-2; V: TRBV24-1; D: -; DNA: TGTGCCACCAGTGGGGGCCACTCGGGCTACACCTTC; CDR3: CATSGGHSGYTF
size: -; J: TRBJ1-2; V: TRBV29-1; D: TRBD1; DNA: TGCAGCACCGGACAGGGTGATGGCTACACCTTC; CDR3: CSTGQGDGYTF
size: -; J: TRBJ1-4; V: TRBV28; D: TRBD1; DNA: TGTGCCAGCAGTTCTCTACAGGGGGCCTGGGAAAAACTGTTTTTT; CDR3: CASSSLQGAWEKLFF
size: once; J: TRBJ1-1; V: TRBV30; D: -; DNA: TGTGCCTGGAGAGCGGGGGGGAACACTGAAGCTTTCTTT; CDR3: CAWRAGGNTEAFF
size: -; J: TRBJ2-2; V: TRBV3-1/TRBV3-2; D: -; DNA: TGTGCCAGCAGCCGAGGGCGGATGAACACCGGGGAGCTGTTTTTT; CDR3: CASSRGRMNTGELFF
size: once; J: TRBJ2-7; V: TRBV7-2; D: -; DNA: TGTGCCAGCAGCCCCGGGGGACAGCGGGCACCCTACGAGCAGTACTTC; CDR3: CASSPGGQRAPYEQYF
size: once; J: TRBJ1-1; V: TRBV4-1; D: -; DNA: TGCGCCAGCAGCCAAGAGATAGGGAGGAACACTGAAGCTTTCTTT; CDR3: CASSQEIGRNTEAFF
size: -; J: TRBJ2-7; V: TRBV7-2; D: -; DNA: TGTGCCAGCAGCCCCCGCTACGAGCAGTACTTC; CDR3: CASSPRYEQYF
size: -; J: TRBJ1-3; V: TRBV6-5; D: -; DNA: TGTGCCAGCAGTTCCAGCATAGGACAGACTGGAAACACCATATATTTT; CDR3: CASSSSIGQTGNTIYF
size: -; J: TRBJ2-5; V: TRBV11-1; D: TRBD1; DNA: TGTGCCAGCAGCTTAGATGGGACAGGGCAAGAGACCCAGTACTTC; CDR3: CASSLDGTGQETQYF
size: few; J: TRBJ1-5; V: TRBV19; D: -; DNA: TGTGCCAGTAGTATTGTGAACGAGGAACCCCAGCATTTT; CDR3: CASSIVNEEPQHF
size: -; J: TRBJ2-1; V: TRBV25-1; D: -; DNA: TGTGCCAGCAGTGACACTAGAGGGAGTTATGAGCAGTTCTTC; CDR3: CASSDTRGSYEQFF
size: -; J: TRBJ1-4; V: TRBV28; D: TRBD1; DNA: TGTGCCAGCAGTCCCCCCGCGGGAGGGGGCGTGGGTGAAAAACTGTTTTTT; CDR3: CASSPPAGGGVGEKLFF
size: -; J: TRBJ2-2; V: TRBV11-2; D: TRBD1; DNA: TGTGCCAGCAGCATAAGAGGGTTTGACAGGGGGCTAAACACCGGGGAGCTGTTTTTT; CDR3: CASSIRGFDRGLNTGELFF
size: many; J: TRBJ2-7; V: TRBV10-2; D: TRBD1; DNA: TGCGCCAGCGGGACAGGATCCTCCTACGAGCAGTACTTC; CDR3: CASGTGSSYEQYF
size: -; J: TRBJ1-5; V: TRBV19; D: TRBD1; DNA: TGTGCCAGTAGTATTTCCCAGGGGGGCGGCAATCAGCCCCAGCATTTT; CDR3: CASSISQGGGNQPQHF
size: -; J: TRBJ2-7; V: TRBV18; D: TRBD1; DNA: TGTGCCAGCTCACTCAGCGCCGACCGGGACAGATTCTACGAGCAGTACTTC; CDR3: CASSLSADRDRFYEQYF
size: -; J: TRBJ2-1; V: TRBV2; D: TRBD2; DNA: TGTGCCAGCAGTGAAGCGAATAGCGGGAGTTACAATGAGCAGTTCTTC; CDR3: CASSEANSGSYNEQFF
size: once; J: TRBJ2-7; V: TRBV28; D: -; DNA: TGTGCCAGCAGTTTATCACAGGGAGAGAGGGAGCAGTACTTC; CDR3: CASSLSQGEREQYF
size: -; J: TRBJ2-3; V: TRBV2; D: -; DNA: TGTGCCAGCAGCGAAGGACATACAGATACGCAGTATTTT; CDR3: CASSEGHTDTQYF
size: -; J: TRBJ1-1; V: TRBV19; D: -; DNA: TGTGCCACCGGCCCTCCGGGAGGTGAAGCTTTCTTT; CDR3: CATGPPGGEAFF
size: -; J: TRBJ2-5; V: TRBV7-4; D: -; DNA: TGTGCCAGCAGCTTAGAAGGCGGGGGCCGGGAGACCCAGTACTTC; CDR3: CASSLEGGGRETQYF
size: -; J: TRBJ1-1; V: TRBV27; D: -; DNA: TGTGCCAGCAGTTTATCATGGGGGCACCTAGCAAACACTGAAGCTTTCTTT; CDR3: CASSLSWGHLANTEAFF
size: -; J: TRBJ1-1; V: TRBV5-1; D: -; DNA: TGCGCCAGCAGCCCGGGAGGCATGAACACTGAAGCTTTCTTT; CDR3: CASSPGGMNTEAFF